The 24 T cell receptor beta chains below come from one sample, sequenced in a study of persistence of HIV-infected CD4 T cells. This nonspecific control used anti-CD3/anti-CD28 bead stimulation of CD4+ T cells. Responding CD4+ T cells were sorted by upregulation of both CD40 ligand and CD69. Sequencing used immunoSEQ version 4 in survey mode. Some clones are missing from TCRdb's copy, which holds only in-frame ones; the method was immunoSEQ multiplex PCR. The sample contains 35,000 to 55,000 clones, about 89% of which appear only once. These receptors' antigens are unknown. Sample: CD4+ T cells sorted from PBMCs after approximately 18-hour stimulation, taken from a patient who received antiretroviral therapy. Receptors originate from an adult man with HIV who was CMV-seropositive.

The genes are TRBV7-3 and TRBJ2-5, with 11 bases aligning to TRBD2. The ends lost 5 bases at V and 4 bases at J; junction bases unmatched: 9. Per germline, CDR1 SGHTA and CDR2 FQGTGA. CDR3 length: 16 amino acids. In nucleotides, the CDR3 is TGTGCCAGCAGCCTAATAGCGGGGGGGCCTAGAGAGACCCAGTACTTC. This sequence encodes CASSLIAGGPRETQYF.

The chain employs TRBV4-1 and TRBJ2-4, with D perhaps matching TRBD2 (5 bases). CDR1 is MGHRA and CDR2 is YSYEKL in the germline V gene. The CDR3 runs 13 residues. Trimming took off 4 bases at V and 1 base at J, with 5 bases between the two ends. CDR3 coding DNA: TGCGCCAGCAGCCGGGAGGCCAAAAACATTCAGTACTTC. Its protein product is CASSREAKNIQYF.

The CDR3 is CASSGRVVYGYTF. The CDR3 DNA reads TGTGCCAGCAGTGGCAGGGTAGTCTATGGCTACACCTTC. J is TRBJ1-2 and V is TRBV2; TRBD1 might be the D (5 bases). Germline-derived CDR1 and CDR2 are SNHLY and FYNNEI. The CDR3 is made up of 13 amino acids. V dropped 4 bases and J dropped 4 bases, with 10 bases sitting between them.

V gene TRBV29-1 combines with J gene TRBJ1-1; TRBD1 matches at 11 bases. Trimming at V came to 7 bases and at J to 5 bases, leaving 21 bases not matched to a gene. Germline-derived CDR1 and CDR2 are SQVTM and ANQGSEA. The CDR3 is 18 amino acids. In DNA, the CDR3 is TGCAGCGCTACCATGACTTGGAGGACAGGGGGCGTCCCTACTGAAGCTTTCTTT. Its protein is CSATMTWRTGGVPTEAFF.

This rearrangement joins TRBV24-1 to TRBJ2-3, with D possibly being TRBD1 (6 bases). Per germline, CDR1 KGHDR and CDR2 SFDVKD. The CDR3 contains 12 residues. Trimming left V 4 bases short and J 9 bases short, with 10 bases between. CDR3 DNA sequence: TGTGCCACCAGTGACCGACAGGAGACGCAGTATTTT. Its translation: CATSDRQETQYF.

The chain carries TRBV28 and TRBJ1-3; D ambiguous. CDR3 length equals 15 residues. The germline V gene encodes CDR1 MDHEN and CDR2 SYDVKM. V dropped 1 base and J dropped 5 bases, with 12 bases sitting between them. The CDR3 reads CASSLYAGLRNTIYF. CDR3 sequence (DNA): TGTGCCAGCAGTTTATACGCGGGTCTGCGAAACACCATATATTTT.

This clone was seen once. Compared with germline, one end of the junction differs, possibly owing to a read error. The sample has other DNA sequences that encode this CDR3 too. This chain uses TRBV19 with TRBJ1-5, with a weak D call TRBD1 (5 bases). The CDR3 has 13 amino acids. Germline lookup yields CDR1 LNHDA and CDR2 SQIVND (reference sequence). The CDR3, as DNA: TGCGCCAGTAGTATAGCAGGGAATCAGCCCCAGCATTTT. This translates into CASSIAGNQPQHF.

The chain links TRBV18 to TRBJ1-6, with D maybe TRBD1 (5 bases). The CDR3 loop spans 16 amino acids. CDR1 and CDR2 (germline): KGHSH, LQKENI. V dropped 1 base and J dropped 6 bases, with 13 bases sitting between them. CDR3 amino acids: CASSPLGQGSNSPLHF. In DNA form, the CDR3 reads TGTGCCAGCTCACCACTTGGTCAGGGCTCTAATTCACCCCTCCACTTT.

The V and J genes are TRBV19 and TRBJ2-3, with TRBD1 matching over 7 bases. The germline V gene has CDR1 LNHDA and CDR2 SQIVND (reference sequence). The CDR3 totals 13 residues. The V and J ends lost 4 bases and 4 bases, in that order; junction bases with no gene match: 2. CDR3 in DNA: TGTGCCAGTAGTAACAGGGGCCCAGATACGCAGTATTTT. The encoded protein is CASSNRGPDTQYF.

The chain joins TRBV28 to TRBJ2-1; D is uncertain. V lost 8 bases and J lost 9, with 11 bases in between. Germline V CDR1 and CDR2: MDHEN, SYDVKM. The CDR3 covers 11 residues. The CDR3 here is CASGVSFEQFF. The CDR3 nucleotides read TGTGCCAGCGGAGTAAGTTTTGAGCAGTTCTTC.

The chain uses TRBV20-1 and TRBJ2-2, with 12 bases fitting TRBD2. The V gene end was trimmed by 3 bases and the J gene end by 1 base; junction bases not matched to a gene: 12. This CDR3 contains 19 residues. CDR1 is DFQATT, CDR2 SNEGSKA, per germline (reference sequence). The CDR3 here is CSASGLAGTPPLNTGELFF. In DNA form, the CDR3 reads TGCAGTGCTAGTGGACTAGCGGGGACCCCCCCACTGAACACCGGGGAGCTGTTTTTT.

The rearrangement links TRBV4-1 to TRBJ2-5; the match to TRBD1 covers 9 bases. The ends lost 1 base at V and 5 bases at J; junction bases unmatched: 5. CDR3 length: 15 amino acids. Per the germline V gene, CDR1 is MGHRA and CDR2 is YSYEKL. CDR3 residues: CASSQATGGVETQYF. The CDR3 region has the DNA TGCGCCAGCAGCCAAGCCACAGGGGGCGTCGAGACCCAGTACTTC.

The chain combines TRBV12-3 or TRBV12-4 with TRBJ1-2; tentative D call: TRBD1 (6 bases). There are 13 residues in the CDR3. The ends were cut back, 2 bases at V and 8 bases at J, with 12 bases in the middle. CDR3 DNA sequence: TGTGCCAGCAGTTTAAGGAGGGGGAACGGCTACACCTTC. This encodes CASSLRRGNGYTF.

The DNA of the CDR3 is TGTGCCAGCAGCCCCCAGGAGCGGACAGATACGCAGTATTTT. This translates into CASSPQERTDTQYF. The gene calls are TRBV3-1 (or the pseudogene TRBV3-2) and TRBJ2-3; D perhaps matches TRBD2 (5 bases). Trimming stripped 4 bases from V and 3 bases from J, with 11 bases between. The germline V gene has CDR1 LGHDT and CDR2 YNNKEL (reference sequence). The CDR3 spans 14 residues.

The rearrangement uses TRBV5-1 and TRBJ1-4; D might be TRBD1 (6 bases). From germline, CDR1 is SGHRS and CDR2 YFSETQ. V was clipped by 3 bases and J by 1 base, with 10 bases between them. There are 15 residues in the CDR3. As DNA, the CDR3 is TGCGCCAGCAGCTATACAGGGCAAACTAATGAAAAACTGTTTTTT. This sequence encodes CASSYTGQTNEKLFF.

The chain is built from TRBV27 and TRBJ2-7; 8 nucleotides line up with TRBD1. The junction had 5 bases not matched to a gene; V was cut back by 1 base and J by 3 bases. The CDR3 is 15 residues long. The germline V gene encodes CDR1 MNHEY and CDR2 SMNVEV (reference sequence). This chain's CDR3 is CASSLYPGTGYEQYF. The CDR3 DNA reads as TGTGCCAGCAGTTTATATCCCGGGACAGGCTACGAGCAGTACTTC.

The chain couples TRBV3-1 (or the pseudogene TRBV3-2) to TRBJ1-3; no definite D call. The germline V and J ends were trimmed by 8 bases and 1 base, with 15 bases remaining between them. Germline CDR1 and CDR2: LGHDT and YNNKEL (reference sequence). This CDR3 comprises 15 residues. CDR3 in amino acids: CASARERPSGNTIYF. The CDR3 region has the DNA TGTGCCAGCGCCCGGGAGCGCCCTTCTGGAAACACCATATATTTT.

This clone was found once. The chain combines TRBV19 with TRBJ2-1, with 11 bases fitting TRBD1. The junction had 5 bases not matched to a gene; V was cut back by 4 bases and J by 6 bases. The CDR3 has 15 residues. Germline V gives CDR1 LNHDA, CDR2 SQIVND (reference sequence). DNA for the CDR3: TGTGCCAGTAGTAGGACAGGGGGCAGGGTCAATGAGCAGTTCTTC. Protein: CASSRTGGRVNEQFF.

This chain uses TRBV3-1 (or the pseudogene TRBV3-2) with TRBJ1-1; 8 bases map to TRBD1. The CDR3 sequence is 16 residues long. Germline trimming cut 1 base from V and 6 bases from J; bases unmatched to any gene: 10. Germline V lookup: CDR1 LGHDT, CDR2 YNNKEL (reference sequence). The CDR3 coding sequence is TGTGCCAGCAGCCAAGGATATGGGACAGGTTTCTCTGAAGCTTTCTTT. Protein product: CASSQGYGTGFSEAFF.

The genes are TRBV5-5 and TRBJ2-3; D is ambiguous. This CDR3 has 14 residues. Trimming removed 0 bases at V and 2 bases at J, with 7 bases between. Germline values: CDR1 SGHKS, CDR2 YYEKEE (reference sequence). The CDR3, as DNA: TGTGCCAGCAGCTTGGGGAGTTTCACAGATACGCAGTATTTT. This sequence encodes CASSLGSFTDTQYF.

The DNA of the CDR3 is TGTGCCACCAGCAGAGATCGGGGCAACTACGAGCAGTACTTC. Translated: CATSRDRGNYEQYF. V gene TRBV15 combines with J gene TRBJ2-7, with D possibly called TRBD1 or TRBD2 (5 bases each). V gave up 0 bases and J gave up 3 bases, with 9 bases separating them. Germline loops: CDR1 LNHNV, CDR2 YYDKDF (reference sequence). The CDR3 is 14 amino acids.

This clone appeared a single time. The CDR3 nucleotides read TGTGCCAGCAGCCAAAACCCAGGGGGCCAAGAGACCCAGTACTTC. Translated, it gives CASSQNPGGQETQYF. The chain has TRBV3-1 (or the pseudogene TRBV3-2) and TRBJ2-5; 7 nucleotides line up with TRBD1. V trimming: 2 bases; J trimming: 1 base; junction bases outside the gene matches: 4. The CDR3 sequence is 15 residues long. CDR1 is LGHDT and CDR2 is YNNKEL in the germline V gene (reference sequence).

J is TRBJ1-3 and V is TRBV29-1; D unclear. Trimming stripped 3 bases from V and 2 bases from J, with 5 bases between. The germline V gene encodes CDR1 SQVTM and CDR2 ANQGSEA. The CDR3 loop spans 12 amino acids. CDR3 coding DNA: TGCAGCGTTGAGGCCGCTGGAAACACCATATATTTT. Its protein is CSVEAAGNTIYF.

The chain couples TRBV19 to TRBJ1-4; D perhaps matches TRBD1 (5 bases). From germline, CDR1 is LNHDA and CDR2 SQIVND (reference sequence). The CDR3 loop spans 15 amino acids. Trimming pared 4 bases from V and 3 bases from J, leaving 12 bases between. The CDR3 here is CASSNYGGSNEKLFF. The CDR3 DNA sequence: TGTGCCAGTAGTAATTATGGGGGTTCTAATGAAAAACTGTTTTTT.